This TCR beta chain stems from a study of T cell responses to AZD1222 COVID-19 vaccine. Trimming removed 11 bases from V and 2 bases from J, with 15 bases in between. The CDR3 length is 13 residues. The germline gives CDR1 LNHDA, CDR2 SQIVND (reference sequence). Second-dose timings of about 4 or about 12 weeks were pooled. TCRdb's copy holds only in-frame clones and misses some; the assay was immunoSEQ multiplex PCR. The sample comprises about 78,000 clones, roughly 90% of which are singletons, and over 1.2% rests with the top ten. In regard to this clone: Its specificity is unknown.

Study-level findings and limits: Donor demographics were predominantly white British with a female majority; clonal diversity may be underestimated. There were vaccine-associated CD4 TCRs across spike, dominant at 160-218 and 743-854.

This clonotype was sampled from an adult who received the AZD1222 COVID-19 vaccine. The chain carries TRBV19 and TRBJ1-1; D might be TRBD1 (5 bases). The sequencing here drew on peripheral blood, taken 28 days after the second AZD1222 dose. The CDR3 protein is CAVRVSSNTEAFF. As DNA, the CDR3 is TGTGCCGTCAGGGTCTCTTCTAACACTGAAGCTTTCTTT.